What follows describes a single TCR beta chain. This sample is part of a study of blood T cell repertoires in COVID-19. The method was immunoSEQ multiplex PCR; TCRdb's version includes in-frame clones alone and lacks a portion of them. This table has around 250,000 clones, roughly 84% appearing once. The J segment lost 6 bases and the V segment lost 5 bases, leaving 6 bases of the junction unmatched. CDR1 LNHNV and CDR2 YYDKDF come from the germline V gene (reference sequence). This CDR3 is 15 amino acids long. The V call is TRBV15, the J call TRBJ1-5; 11 positions agree with TRBD1. The receptor was derived from a woman in her thirties or forties who had recovered from COVID-19. The source material was peripheral blood. For the CDR3, the DNA is TGTGCCACCAGCCGGGACAGGGGGAAGGTTCAGCCCCAGCATTTT. It is translated as CATSRDRGKVQPQHF.